Below, 18 T cell receptor beta chains from the same sample are listed, as sequenced in a study of shared clonotypes between healthy human individuals (dated by TCRdb to the early 2020s). Library prep was done by the immunoSEQ multiplex PCR assay. The source is immuneACCESS, and TCRdb retained only in-frame sequences with V and J called. Part of the clones is not carried over; for the studies checked, unresolved V genes explain less than half of this, and the remainder is unexplained. For this sample there are a few million clones; roughly 90% appear just once. Of the sample, 0.37% falls within the top ten clones. Sequenced input: naive CD4+ T cells from PBMCs. In light of the paper, this sample's cell subset or site label describes: CD45RA+ positively selected. These receptors all come from a man younger than 35 in good health. Some clones in this sample may be carry-over from other donors' samples.

The CDR3 DNA follows: TGTGCCAGTAGTCCAAACCCGGGGACCTCCGGGGGCGAGCAGTTCTTC. Residues: CASSPNPGTSGGEQFF. V is TRBV19 and J is TRBJ2-1; D tentatively fits TRBD1 or TRBD2 (6 bases each). The ends were cut back, 5 bases at V and 10 bases at J, with 24 bases in the middle. This CDR3 has 16 residues. Germline V gene data show CDR1 as LNHDA and CDR2 as SQIVND (reference sequence).

This sequence joins TRBV5-8 and TRBJ1-5; TRBD1 matches at 9 bases. Germline loops: CDR1 SGHTS, CDR2 YDEGEE. With 9 bases clipped from V and 0 bases from J, the junction kept 16 bases outside the gene matches. This CDR3 region has 18 residues. The CDR3 nucleotides read TGTGCCACCACCCCCCCTGGGACAGGGCGCGGTAGCAATCAGCCCCAGCATTTT. It specifies CATTPPGTGRGSNQPQHF.

The chain joins TRBV6-6 to TRBJ1-4; D possibly corresponds to TRBD1 (5 bases). From germline, CDR1 is MNHNY and CDR2 SVGAGI (reference sequence). Trimming left V 7 bases short and J 12 bases short, with 21 bases between. There are 14 residues in the CDR3. CDR3 residues: CASTRPGRREELFF. The CDR3 nucleotides read TGTGCCAGCACCCGCCCCGGGCGCAGGGAAGAACTGTTTTTT.

Comment on this clone: The same CDR3 also results from other DNA sequences found in this sample. The chain has TRBV28 and TRBJ2-7; D may correspond to TRBD1 or TRBD2 (5 bases each). V dropped 5 bases and J dropped 2 bases, with 13 bases sitting between them. The CDR3 runs 14 residues. Germline lookup yields CDR1 MDHEN and CDR2 SYDVKM. The CDR3 is CASSLRDGPYEQYF. The CDR3 DNA reads TGTGCCAGCAGTCTCCGGGACGGACCCTACGAGCAGTACTTC.

A remark on this clone: The sample holds other DNA sequences that translate to the same CDR3. J is TRBJ1-2 and V is TRBV7-3; 7 bases agree with TRBD1. The CDR3 covers 13 residues. V was clipped by 6 bases and J by 2 bases; unmatched bases: 3. Germline CDR1 is SGHTA and CDR2 is FQGTGA. The CDR3 sequence: CASSPDRNYGYTF. The CDR3 DNA follows: TGTGCCAGCAGTCCGGACAGGAACTATGGCTACACCTTC.

A single count supports this clone. V and J are TRBV28 and TRBJ2-5; 8 nucleotides line up with TRBD2. Germline V gene lookup returns CDR1 MDHEN and CDR2 SYDVKM. This CDR3 comprises 17 residues. V trimming: 5 bases; J trimming: 4 bases; junction bases outside the gene matches: 15. This CDR3 reads CASSLFGAGGPRETQYF. The CDR3 nucleotides read TGTGCCAGCAGTCTATTTGGGGCGGGAGGCCCGAGAGAGACCCAGTACTTC.

The chain couples TRBV14 to TRBJ2-7; 8 positions agree with TRBD1. The CDR3 totals 15 residues. Germline V lookup: CDR1 SGHDN, CDR2 FVKESK. J gave up 0 bases and V 5 bases, and 6 bases lay outside the gene matches. The CDR3: CASSETGVVSYEQYF. DNA for the CDR3: TGTGCCAGCAGCGAGACAGGGGTAGTCTCCTACGAGCAGTACTTC.

Here the CDR3 reads CASSLRTSGSVTYEQYF. The CDR3 DNA reads TGCGCCAGCAGCTTAAGGACTAGCGGGAGTGTCACCTACGAGCAGTACTTC. The V and J genes are TRBV5-1 and TRBJ2-7; 13 positions match TRBD2. The germline CDR1 and CDR2 sequences are SGHRS and YFSETQ. The ends lost 2 bases at V and 2 bases at J; junction bases unmatched: 7. CDR3 length: 17 amino acids.

This clone was detected once. Distinct nucleotide sequences in the sample also encode this CDR3. The chain carries TRBV25-1 and TRBJ2-3, with TRBD2 matching 7 bases. The CDR3 has 14 residues. Germline values: CDR1 MGHDK, CDR2 SYGVNS. V lost 1 base and J lost 3; bases outside the gene matches: 1. CDR3 sequence (DNA): TGTGCCAGCAGTGAATGGGGGGGAACAGATACGCAGTATTTT. It yields the protein CASSEWGGTDTQYF.

CDR3 DNA: TGTGCCAGCTCAGGAACAAATAGCAATCAGCCCCAGCATTTT. It is translated as CASSGTNSNQPQHF. V and J are TRBV18 and TRBJ1-5; D unclear. Germline loops: CDR1 KGHSH, CDR2 LQKENI. The V end was cut by 5 bases, the J end by 0 bases, with 8 bases between. This CDR3 is 14 amino acids long.

The chain carries TRBV7-9 and TRBJ2-5; no clear D gene. The V end lost 6 bases, the J end lost 5 bases, and 10 bases lay between the germline ends. CDR3 length equals 12 residues. Germline V gene sequence: CDR1 SEHNR, CDR2 FQNEAQ (reference sequence). The CDR3 coding sequence is TGTGCCAGCAGTATGCGTGGGGAGACCCAGTACTTC. Amino acid sequence: CASSMRGETQYF.

The chain joins TRBV27 to TRBJ1-3; 8 bases map to TRBD1. Germline V gene data show CDR1 as MNHEY and CDR2 as SMNVEV (reference sequence). V lost 2 bases and J lost 2; bases outside the gene matches: 11. CDR3 length equals 18 residues. The CDR3 spells CASSLRAIRGLTGNTIYF. For the CDR3, the DNA is TGTGCCAGCAGTTTACGGGCCATCAGGGGGCTAACTGGAAACACCATATATTTT.

The gene calls are TRBV7-3 and TRBJ1-1; D uncertain. Between the trimmed V and J ends, which lost 6 bases and 4 bases, there was a span of 12 bases. CDR3 length: 13 amino acids. Germline V gene sequence: CDR1 SGHTA, CDR2 FQGTGA. The CDR3 region is CASSLLEATEAFF. The CDR3 DNA sequence: TGTGCCAGCAGTTTACTCGAGGCCACTGAAGCTTTCTTT. Full variable domain (missing parts from reference TRBV7-3 and TRBJ1-1): GAGVSQTPSNKVTEKGKYVELRCDPISGHTALYWYRQSLGQGPEFLIYFQGTGAADDSGLPNDRFFAVRPEGSVSTLKIQRTERGDSAVYLCASSLLEATEAFFGQGTRLTVV.

J is TRBJ2-2 and V is TRBV4-2; weak D call: TRBD2 (5 bases). The CDR3 consists of 17 residues. Trimming shortened V by 4 bases and J by 1 base, and 16 bases separated the two germline ends. Germline V CDR1 and CDR2: LGHNA, YNFKEQ. The DNA of the CDR3 is TGTGCCAGCAGCCTCACTCAGACTCGGGAGAACACCGGGGAGCTGTTTTTT. It codes for CASSLTQTRENTGELFF.

The chain employs TRBV5-1 and TRBJ2-3; 10 bases match TRBD2. CDR1 is SGHRS, CDR2 YFSETQ, per germline. The CDR3 contains 20 residues. V trimming: 7 bases; J trimming: 4 bases; junction bases outside the gene matches: 24. In DNA form, the CDR3 reads TGCGCCAGCGCCATGTTACGGACTAGCGGCCTTAACATGCGGGCAGATACGCAGTATTTT. Its translation is CASAMLRTSGLNMRADTQYF.

The chain links TRBV15 to TRBJ2-7; 12 nucleotides line up with TRBD2. Germline V gives CDR1 LNHNV, CDR2 YYDKDF (reference sequence). The junction had 15 bases not matched to a gene; V was cut back by 0 bases and J by 6 bases. The CDR3 runs 19 residues. The CDR3 spells CATSRDQLAGGVLRFEQYF. Written as DNA, the CDR3 is TGTGCCACCAGCAGAGATCAACTAGCGGGAGGTGTTTTGAGGTTCGAGCAGTACTTC.

CDR3 loop: CASSVRLITDTQYF. The CDR3 nucleotides are TGTGCCAGCAGCGTAAGACTGATCACAGATACGCAGTATTTT. The chain employs TRBV9 and TRBJ2-3; D remains ambiguous. V was trimmed by 1 base and J by 2 bases, leaving 8 bases between them. Germline V lookup: CDR1 SGDLS, CDR2 YYNGEE. The CDR3 length is 14 residues.

This chain connects TRBV28 to TRBJ2-2; 7 nucleotides align to TRBD1. The germline V gene has CDR1 MDHEN and CDR2 SYDVKM. The V and J ends lost 8 bases and 0 bases, in that order; junction bases with no gene match: 0. The CDR3 sequence is 13 residues long. The CDR3 is CASGQANTGELFF. In DNA, the CDR3 is TGTGCCAGCGGACAGGCGAACACCGGGGAGCTGTTTTTT.